This TCR beta chain was recorded in a study of cytomegalovirus exposure and HLA in healthy donors (dated by TCRdb to about 2017). In the study overall: According to a later analysis, the roughly 130 validation repertoires were produced on the same platform as the roughly 720 repertoires of the first cohort. High-throughput TCR immunosequencing, statistical association of individual TCRs with disease status, and machine learning were combined to predict cytomegalovirus infection status. Along with the roughly 610-subject first cohort, a separate validation cohort of around 120 different subjects was used. The aim of the study was to test whether cataloging public T cell receptors could identify signatures of past pathogen exposure. Study-level results and caveats: While some public TCRs were present in many individuals, most TCR sequences turned up only very rarely across donors. Cytomegalovirus status was reported to be diagnosed by the classifier with high specificity and sensitivity in both the original and validation cohorts. In vitro tests confirmed that three of the cytomegalovirus-associated TCR beta chains recognize cytomegalovirus antigens. The study listed approximately 150 TCR beta chains as associated with cytomegalovirus. Subsequent analysis determined that TCRs grouped into clusters in the first cohort also showed a tendency toward co-occurrence across the 130 or so validation repertoires, and 85% to 95% of cluster scores exceeded 0. It was suggested by the authors that the approach could potentially be generalized to other disease states and immunological phenotypes. All 120 or so repertoires were used to score co-occurrence in the validation cohort in a later analysis, because that analysis had no HLA typing for the cohort.

The library was obtained by the immunoSEQ multiplex PCR assay. The paper's processing steps were these. A statistical classification framework was built to diagnose cytomegalovirus status from the catalog of TCR beta chain sequences. The source is immuneACCESS, and TCRdb retained only in-frame sequences with V and J called. Part of the clones is not carried over; for the studies checked, unresolved V genes explain less than half of this, and the remainder is unexplained. Clonal size and the V and J genes are those of that table, whereas D and trimming came from the DNA. In this sample the table shows around 150,000 clones, 86% of which occur a single time. The ten largest clones represent around 6% of the sample. Of note for this clone: It has no known antigen specificity. The sample holds no much larger clone one base away, and base qualities are not on file.

The donors belonged to the validation cohort of under 150 subjects, which was separate from the roughly 700-subject first cohort. The CDR3 contains 12 residues, cysteine and phenylalanine counted. Solely the CDR3 DNA is kept, with 36 bases framed from the first base. CDR1 and CDR2 are read off the germline V gene (reference sequence) as LNHDA and SQIVND. V is reduced by 7 bases and J by 6 bases, leaving a spacing of 9 bases between them. The sequence links TRBV19 to TRBJ2-2, and TRBD1 may be the D gene, going by 5 matching bases. This TCR was recovered from a woman in her 30s in good health and CMV-seronegative. The sequencing input was PBMCs. The CDR3 amino acid sequence is: CASNTGAGELFF. At the DNA level, the sequence is TGTGCCAGTAATACAGGCGCCGGGGAGCTGTTTTTT.